This T cell receptor beta chain emerged from a study of Ad26.COV2.S vaccination and SARS-CoV-2 variants. Generated by immunoSEQ multiplex PCR, the TCRdb table keeps only in-frame clones and is missing some. There are 290,000 or so clones in the sample; about 87% occur only once, and about 3.6% lies in the top ten. From germline, CDR1 is LGHDT and CDR2 YNNKEL (reference sequence). V shed 5 bases and J 4 bases; nucleotides not matched to a gene: 9. The CDR3 consists of 16 residues. The treatment is: roughly 19 received Ad26.COV2.S at low or high dose, single or two shots; 5 received placebo; per-sample allocation not given. Following the first vaccine or placebo injection, samples were taken on day 63.

The clonotype was recovered from a person between 18 and 60 years old who received the Ad26.COV2.S COVID-19 vaccine or a placebo. The chain combines TRBV3-1 (or the pseudogene TRBV3-2) with TRBJ2-1; 9 bases match TRBD2. Material: peripheral blood, obtained in a trial of Ad26.COV2.S vaccine versus placebo. The CDR3 protein is CASSSRLAEAYNEQFF. As DNA, the CDR3 is TGTGCCAGCAGCAGTAGACTAGCGGAGGCATACAATGAGCAGTTCTTC.